This T cell receptor (beta chain) was found in a study of cytomegalovirus exposure and HLA in healthy donors. Broader study findings: Later analysis placed DRB1 highest and HLA-C lowest in TCR association rates, which differed by HLA locus.

This clone was seen more than once but under ten times. Its cognate antigen is unknown. Germline CDR1 and CDR2: SNHLY and FYNNEI. Trimming took 2 bases from V and 4 from J, leaving 9 bases between them. The CDR3 is 13 residues long. A multiplex PCR was run with 60 Vbeta primers and 13 Jbeta primers. Repertoires were generated with immunoSEQ multiplex PCR, while TCRdb's copy carries only in-frame clones and drops some. Among around 200,000 clones listed, less than 90% were seen once. The receptor was derived from a woman in her twenties or thirties in good health and CMV-seronegative. The chain employs TRBV2 and TRBJ2-7, with D uncertain. Material: PBMCs. CDR3 protein: CASSEMRIYEQYF. In nucleotides, the CDR3 is TGTGCCAGCAGTGAAATGAGGATTTACGAGCAGTACTTC.